This T cell receptor beta chain was retrieved from a study of control samples from healthy donors and cancer patients. The table came from immunoSEQ multiplex PCR; TCRdb's copy has only in-frame clones and leaves some out. The sample lists 100,000 to 150,000 clones; around 92% were seen once. Specimen: blood. This receptor was obtained from a woman aged 45-59 years in good health.

The CDR3 nucleotides read TGTGCCAGTAGTATAGTGGCGGGCACTGAAGCTTTCTTT. Its protein is CASSIVAGTEAFF. This rearrangement joins TRBV19 to TRBJ1-1; D ambiguous. V was clipped by 1 base and J by 4 bases, with 7 bases between them. There are 13 residues in the CDR3. CDR1 LNHDA and CDR2 SQIVND come from the germline V gene (reference sequence).